This T cell receptor (beta chain) comes out of a study of shared clonotypes between healthy human individuals. Study-level background: Each donor's CD8 memory used one plate, CD8 naive two, each CD4 subset three.

The naive CD8 population came from CD45RO-negative cells selected for CCR7, without terminally differentiated effector memory CD45RA+ cells. Replicate PCRs from sorted subsets contained roughly 190 ng DNA, which is approximately 30,000 T cell genomes. The assay was immunoSEQ multiplex PCR, and TCRdb's table has in-frame clones only and misses some. Of some 2 million clones detected, about 95% appear once; the ten largest clones hold 1% to 1.3%. Trimming removed 0 bases at V and 6 bases at J, with 6 bases between. In germline, CDR1 is SGHAT, CDR2 FQNNGV. The CDR3 has 13 amino acids. The sequence came from a young man in good health. Sequencing input: naive CD8+ T cells sorted from blood. The J gene is TRBJ1-5, the V gene TRBV11-2; D ambiguous. CDR3: CASSLELGQPQHF. The CDR3 DNA is TGTGCCAGCAGCTTAGAGCTGGGTCAGCCCCAGCATTTT.